These 27 T cell receptor beta chains were all obtained from the same sample, sequenced in a study of blood T cells in healthy people across ages. Primers used in a second PCR of about 6 to 11 cycles were a sample-barcoded 5' primer and a J-beta primer mix. TCRdb processed the 5' RACE reads anew with MiXCR; each CDR3 protein has one entry. The sample shows more than 1,400,000 distinct CDR3 sequences, around 39% of them seen only once. The sample consisted of blood. The source is a woman younger than 35 in good health.

This clonotype was counted a few times. The V gene is TRBV20-1, the J gene TRBJ1-2, with no clear D. V shed 2 bases and J shed 7 bases, with 17 bases lying between them. CDR1 DFQATT and CDR2 SNEGSKA come from the germline V gene (reference sequence). This CDR3 spans 14 amino acids. This CDR3 is CSARSQRLGPGYTF. The CDR3, as DNA: TGCAGTGCTAGATCTCAACGCCTTGGCCCTGGCTACACCTTC.

The J gene is TRBJ2-1, the V gene TRBV6-5, with 7 bases matching TRBD2. V lost 7 bases and J lost 0; bases outside the gene matches: 9. Germline CDR1 is MNHEY and CDR2 is SVGAGI. The CDR3 sequence is 16 residues long. The CDR3 protein is CASTSPGTTSYNEQFF. In nucleotides, the CDR3 is TGTGCCAGCACCTCCCCCGGGACTACCTCCTACAATGAGCAGTTCTTC.

The table lists this clonotype with a few counts. This rearrangement joins TRBV7-6 to TRBJ2-1; TRBD2 agrees at 14 bases. The CDR3 extends over 16 amino acids. J gave up 7 bases and V 5 bases, and 7 bases lay outside the gene matches. Germline CDR1 is SGHVS and CDR2 is FNYEAQ. In DNA form, the CDR3 reads TGTGCCAGCAGCAACCCCGGGACTAGCGGGAGTAATGAGCAGTTCTTC. As protein: CASSNPGTSGSNEQFF. The full variable domain, in which reference TRBV7-6 and TRBJ2-1 provide the parts outside the CDR3, is GAGVSQSPRYKVTKRGQDVALRCDPISGHVSLYWYRQALGQGPEFLTYFNYEAQQDKSGLPNDRFSAERPEGSISTLTIQRTEQRDSAMYRCASSNPGTSGSNEQFFGPGTRLTVL.

The genes are TRBV7-3 and TRBJ1-2, with 10 bases lining up with TRBD1. CDR1 is SGHTA, CDR2 FQGTGA, per germline. This CDR3 is 16 amino acids long. Trimming took 5 bases from V and 5 from J; bases not matched to a gene: 11. The CDR3 spells CASSTTGGGIPYGYTF. The CDR3 region has the DNA TGTGCCAGCAGCACGACAGGGGGCGGCATCCCGTATGGCTACACCTTC.

This clonotype has a handful of counts. The rearrangement uses TRBV29-1 and TRBJ1-1, with D perhaps matching TRBD1 (6 bases). The CDR3 extends over 14 amino acids. The V gene's germline CDR1 is SQVTM and CDR2 ANQGSEA. V dropped 6 bases and J dropped 1 base, with 15 bases sitting between them. DNA of the CDR3: TGCAGCGTCTCCCCCCAGGGGAAGAACACTGAAGCTTTCTTT. Its translation is CSVSPQGKNTEAFF. Variable domain in full (rest from reference TRBV29-1 and TRBJ1-1): SAVISQKPSRDICQRGTSLTIQCQVDSQVTMMFWYRQQPGQSLTLIATANQGSEATYESGFVIDKFPISRPNLTFSTLTVSNMSPEDSSIYLCSVSPQGKNTEAFFGQGTRLTVV.

V gene TRBV20-1 combines with J gene TRBJ1-2; no definite D call. There are 17 residues in the CDR3. Trimming left V 6 bases short and J 4 bases short, with 27 bases between. Per the germline V gene, CDR1 is DFQATT and CDR2 is SNEGSKA (reference sequence). For the CDR3, the DNA is TGCAGTGCCCGCGCGAGGGTTGGGTCCCAAAGGCTCTATGGCTACACCTTC. The encoded protein is CSARARVGSQRLYGYTF.

In DNA, the CDR3 is TGTGCCTGGAGTTGGTATAGCACAGATACGCAGTATTTT. Translation gives CAWSWYSTDTQYF. The rearrangement uses TRBV30 and TRBJ2-3; D not resolved. The length of the CDR3 is 13 residues. Germline CDR1 GTSNPN, CDR2 SVGIG (reference sequence). The V and J ends lost 2 bases and 0 bases respectively, with 6 bases between them.

The chain employs TRBV20-1 and TRBJ2-5; 7 bases agree with TRBD1. There are 14 residues in the CDR3. V trimming: 4 bases; J trimming: 1 base; junction bases outside the gene matches: 6. Germline V gene lookup returns CDR1 DFQATT and CDR2 SNEGSKA (reference sequence). The DNA for the CDR3 is TGCAGTGCTACTAGGACAGGCCCCCAAGAGACCCAGTACTTC. Protein sequence: CSATRTGPQETQYF.

The chain has TRBV2 and TRBJ2-4, with D perhaps TRBD2 (5 bases). CDR3 length: 14 residues. V was clipped by 4 bases and J by 5 bases, with 12 bases between them. The germline CDR1 and CDR2 sequences are SNHLY and FYNNEI. The CDR3 sequence is CASSAEGVENIQYF. The CDR3 DNA sequence: TGTGCCAGCAGTGCTGAGGGTGTTGAAAACATTCAGTACTTC.

The chain links TRBV3-1 to TRBJ2-1; the match to TRBD2 covers 10 bases. CDR1 and CDR2 from the germline V gene are LGHDT and YNNKEL (reference sequence). The junction had 12 bases not matched to a gene; V was cut back by 1 base and J by 9 bases. The CDR3 consists of 17 residues. The CDR3 coding sequence is TGTGCCAGCAGCCAAGTGGAGCGGGGGGGTCCCAACAGTGAGCAGTTCTTC. Translation gives CASSQVERGGPNSEQFF.

This clonotype was recorded a few times. For the CDR3, the DNA is TGCAGTCCCGCTAGCGGGACGGATGAGCAGTACTTC. Translation gives CSPASGTDEQYF. The chain combines TRBV20-1 with TRBJ2-5, with 9 bases matching TRBD2. The CDR3 runs 12 residues. V lost 8 bases and J lost 11; bases outside the gene matches: 12. Germline V gives CDR1 DFQATT, CDR2 SNEGSKA (reference sequence).

This clonotype was seen more than once but under ten times. The J gene is TRBJ2-1, the V gene TRBV20-1, with D possibly matching TRBD2 (6 bases). With 7 bases removed from V and 10 bases from J, the gap between germline ends came to 20 bases. From germline, CDR1 is DFQATT and CDR2 SNEGSKA (reference sequence). This CDR3 spans 13 amino acids. The CDR3 sequence is CSGASGLLKEQFF. DNA of the CDR3: TGCAGTGGAGCAAGCGGGCTGCTTAAGGAGCAGTTCTTC.

The chain is built from TRBV14 and TRBJ2-5; 11 bases are a match to TRBD2. Near its end, the DNA agrees better with TRBJ2-7, so the J call may be wrong. The V gene's germline CDR1 is SGHDN and CDR2 FVKESK. The CDR3 contains 16 residues. As DNA, the CDR3 is TGTGCCAGCAGCCTACCGAGGACTAGCGGGCCCCCCGAGCAGTACTTC. It yields the protein CASSLPRTSGPPEQYF.

This clonotype was recorded at least ten times. The rearrangement joins TRBV4-1 to TRBJ1-2, with D perhaps matching TRBD1 (6 bases). The CDR3 length is 14 residues. V was cut by 0 bases and J by 7 bases, with 12 bases left in between. Germline CDR1 MGHRA, CDR2 YSYEKL. CDR3 nucleotides: TGCGCCAGCAGCCAAGATCCGCGGACAGTTGGCTACACCTTC. Its translation: CASSQDPRTVGYTF.

This clonotype has just a few counts. The V and J genes are TRBV20-1 and TRBJ1-6; no firm D call. Trimming stripped 2 bases from V and 7 bases from J, with 6 bases between. Per the germline V gene, CDR1 is DFQATT and CDR2 is SNEGSKA (reference sequence). This CDR3 spans 12 amino acids. CDR3 DNA: TGCAGTGCTAGACAGACGAATTCACCCCTCCACTTT. Encoded protein: CSARQTNSPLHF.

This clonotype was recorded a few times. This chain connects TRBV20-1 to TRBJ2-5, with 9 bases that match TRBD2. From germline, CDR1 is DFQATT and CDR2 SNEGSKA (reference sequence). This CDR3 has 13 amino acids. The V segment lost 6 bases and the J segment 6 bases; nucleotides outside the gene matches: 8. The CDR3 sequence is CSALRTSVQTQYF. The CDR3 coding sequence is TGCAGTGCCCTCCGGACTAGCGTACAGACCCAGTACTTC.

This rearrangement joins TRBV27 to TRBJ1-5; tentative D call: TRBD1 (5 bases). This CDR3 spans 15 amino acids. Trimming pared 3 bases from V and 7 bases from J, leaving 16 bases between. The germline gives CDR1 MNHEY, CDR2 SMNVEV (reference sequence). The CDR3 region is CASSFGPGWGQPQHF. The CDR3 region has the DNA TGTGCCAGCAGTTTTGGGCCAGGGTGGGGGCAGCCCCAGCATTTT.

This sequence joins TRBV10-3 and TRBJ2-3, with D possibly being TRBD1 (5 bases). Germline V gives CDR1 ENHRY, CDR2 SYGVKD. V lost 8 bases, J lost 0 bases, and 9 bases lay in between. The CDR3 consists of 13 residues. Written as DNA, the CDR3 is TGTGCCATCGGGGCCGGGAGCACAGATACGCAGTATTTT. Its translation: CAIGAGSTDTQYF.

The CDR3 here is CSARQGTNTGELFF. DNA of the CDR3: TGCAGTGCAAGACAGGGGACGAACACCGGGGAGCTGTTTTTT. This rearrangement joins TRBV20-1 to TRBJ2-2, with TRBD1 matching over 8 bases. The length of the CDR3 is 14 residues. V was pared by 6 bases and J by 0 bases, with 3 bases of the junction left unmatched. In germline, CDR1 is DFQATT, CDR2 SNEGSKA (reference sequence).

The rearrangement links TRBV11-1 to TRBJ2-2, with a possible D match to TRBD2 (6 bases). The CDR3 is 19 amino acids. Per germline, CDR1 SGHAT and CDR2 FQDESV (reference sequence). V shed 4 bases and J shed 0 bases, with 21 bases lying between them. CDR3 sequence: CASSSQGLLAYANTGELFF. The CDR3 bases are TGTGCCAGCAGCTCGCAGGGTCTACTAGCCTACGCGAACACCGGGGAGCTGTTTTTT.

On this clonotype: A much larger clone differs by one base, so this may be a read error. The rearrangement links TRBV6-5 to TRBJ2-2, with D possibly TRBD2 on 5 matching bases. The CDR3 contains 11 residues. The germline gives CDR1 MNHEY, CDR2 SVGAGI. The CDR3 here is CASSYTGEPFF. CDR3 DNA sequence: TGTGCCAGCAGTTACACCGGGGAGCCGTTTTTT.

This clonotype was recorded a few times. The V gene is TRBV6-2 or TRBV6-3, the J gene TRBJ1-4; TRBD1 agrees at 7 bases. The germline V gene has CDR1 MNHEY and CDR2 SVGEGT. The V gene end was trimmed by 5 bases and the J gene end by 3 bases; junction bases not matched to a gene: 9. The CDR3 totals 16 residues. CDR3 sequence (DNA): TGTGCCAGCAGTCGGGACTTGGGGACAGCTAATGAAAAACTGTTTTTT. Translation gives CASSRDLGTANEKLFF.

The genes are TRBV7-9 and TRBJ1-4; 10 bases agree with TRBD1. The germline gives CDR1 SEHNR, CDR2 FQNEAQ (reference sequence). The junction had 4 bases not matched to a gene; V was cut back by 4 bases and J by 5 bases. The CDR3 consists of 15 residues. The CDR3 region is CASSSRDRGNEKLFF. The DNA of the CDR3 is TGTGCCAGCAGCTCAAGGGACAGGGGCAATGAAAAACTGTTTTTT.

J is TRBJ2-1 and V is TRBV20-1; tentatively, D is TRBD1 (6 bases). V lost 5 bases, J lost 13 bases, and 21 bases lay in between. Looked up from germline, CDR1 is DFQATT and CDR2 is SNEGSKA (reference sequence). The CDR3 length is 13 residues. CDR3 in DNA: TGCAGTGCTCAGGGGCAAGACCAAGAGACCCAGTTCTTC. Residues: CSAQGQDQETQFF.

The genes are TRBV30 and TRBJ2-1, with D unclear. V was pared by 4 bases and J by 3 bases, with 7 bases between. The germline CDR1 and CDR2 sequences are GTSNPN and SVGIG (reference sequence). CDR3 size: 12 residues. CDR3 coding DNA: TGTGCCTGGACGGCAGGCTACAATGAGCAGTTCTTC. As protein: CAWTAGYNEQFF.

This sequence joins TRBV5-1 and TRBJ1-2; D possibly corresponds to TRBD1 (5 bases). The CDR3 runs 14 residues. Trimming removed 0 bases at V and 4 bases at J, with 10 bases between. From germline, CDR1 is SGHRS and CDR2 YFSETQ. Written as DNA, the CDR3 is TGCGCCAGCAGCTTGGCCGGGACGTCCTATGGCTACACCTTC. It encodes CASSLAGTSYGYTF.

This clonotype has only one observation. A junction end diverges from the germline sequence, so it may reflect a read error. The chain couples TRBV20-1 to TRBJ2-1; D is uncertain. Looked up from germline, CDR1 is DFQATT and CDR2 is SNEGSKA (reference sequence). The CDR3 is made up of 11 amino acids. The CDR3 is CSARDGDERFF. The CDR3 nucleotides are TGCAGTGCTAGAGATGGGGATGAGCGGTTCTTC.